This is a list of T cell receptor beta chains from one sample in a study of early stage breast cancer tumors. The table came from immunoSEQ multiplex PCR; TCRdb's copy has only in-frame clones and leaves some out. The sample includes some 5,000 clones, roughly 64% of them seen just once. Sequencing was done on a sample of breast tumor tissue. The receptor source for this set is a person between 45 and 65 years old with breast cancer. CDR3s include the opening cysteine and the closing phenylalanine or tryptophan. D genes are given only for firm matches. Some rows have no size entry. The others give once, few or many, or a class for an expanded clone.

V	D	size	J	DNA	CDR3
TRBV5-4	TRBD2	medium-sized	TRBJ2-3	TGTGCCAGCAGCTCGCGACTAGCGGGGGGGCCTACAGATACGCAGTATTTT	CASSSRLAGGPTDTQYF
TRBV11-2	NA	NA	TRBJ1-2	TGTGCCAGCACCGGAGGGGGTTTTTATGGCTACACCTTC	CASTGGGFYGYTF
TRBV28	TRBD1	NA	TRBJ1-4	TGTGCCAGCAGTCGACAGGGGGCTTTAACTAATGAAAAACTGTTTTTT	CASSRQGALTNEKLFF
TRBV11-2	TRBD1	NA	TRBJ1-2	TGTGCCAGCAGCCTCCCGGGACAGGAGAACTATGGCTACACCTTC	CASSLPGQENYGYTF
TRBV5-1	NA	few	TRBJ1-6	TGCGCCAGCAGCTTGGGGACTCAAGTGGGCTCACCCCTCCACTTT	CASSLGTQVGSPLHF
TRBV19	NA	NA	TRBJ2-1	TGTGCCAGTAGTATTGGGGGGTATGAGCAGTTCTTC	CASSIGGYEQFF
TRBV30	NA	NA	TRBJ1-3	TGTGCCTGGACAGGGTTCGGAAACACCATATATTTT	CAWTGFGNTIYF
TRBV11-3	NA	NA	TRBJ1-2	TGTGCCAGCAGCTTAGATCCAACCGGGACATCCTACTATGGCTACACCTTC	CASSLDPTGTSYYGYTF
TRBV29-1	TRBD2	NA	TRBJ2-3	TGCAGCGTTGAAGATGTAGCGGGAGGGCCGGGGGGCACAGATACGCAGTATTTT	CSVEDVAGGPGGTDTQYF
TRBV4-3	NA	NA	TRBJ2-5	TGCGCCAGCAGCCAAGGTGTGCGGGGAGGTCAAGAGACCCAGTACTTC	CASSQGVRGGQETQYF
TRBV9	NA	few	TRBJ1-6	TGTGCCAGCAACGAATTCCCCAATTCACCCCTCCACTTT	CASNEFPNSPLHF
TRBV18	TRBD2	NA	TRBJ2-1	TGTGCCAGCTCACCGTCTATGAGCGGGGGGCGCGATGAGCAGTTCTTC	CASSPSMSGGRDEQFF
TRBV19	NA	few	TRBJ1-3	TGTGCCAGTAGTACGATGGGAATCTCTGGAAACACCATATATTTT	CASSTMGISGNTIYF
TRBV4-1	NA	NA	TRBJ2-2	TGCGCCAGCAGCCAAGGGGGGGCGGGCGGGGAGCTGTTTTTT	CASSQGGAGGELFF
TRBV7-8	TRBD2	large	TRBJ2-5	TGTGCGTCGTCTAGCGGGACAGAGACCCAGTACTTC	CASSSGTETQYF
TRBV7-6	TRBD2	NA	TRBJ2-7	TGTGCCAGCAGCTTAGGGTTAGCGGGATCCTCCTACGAGCAGTACTTC	CASSLGLAGSSYEQYF
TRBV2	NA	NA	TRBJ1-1	TGTGCCAGCAGTGCAGACGGAGTTACTGAAGCTTTCTTT	CASSADGVTEAFF
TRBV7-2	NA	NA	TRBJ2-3	TGTGCCAGCAGCCTAAAAGGCCCCACAGATACGCAGTATTTT	CASSLKGPTDTQYF
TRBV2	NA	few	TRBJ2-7	TGTGCCAGCAGATTTGAAGAATACGAGCAGTACTTC	CASRFEEYEQYF
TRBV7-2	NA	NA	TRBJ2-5	TGTGCCAGCAGCTTATCATCTCAGGGGAGGGAGACCCAGTACTTC	CASSLSSQGRETQYF
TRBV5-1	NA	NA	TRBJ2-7	TGCGCCAGCAGCTTGGGGGCGGGCAGCCTAGACTCCTACGAGCAGTACTTC	CASSLGAGSLDSYEQYF
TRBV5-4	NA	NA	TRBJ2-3	TGTGCCAGCAGCTTGGCCCGGCTAGGAGCCACAGATACGCAGTATTTT	CASSLARLGATDTQYF
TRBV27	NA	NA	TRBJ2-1	TGTGCCAGCAGTCCCGGGACAATAAATGAGCAGTTCTTC	CASSPGTINEQFF